This TCR beta chain was sequenced for a study of shared clonotypes between healthy human individuals. About the study: Those who served as donors were two women and a few men between the ages of 18 and 49.

The CDR3 has 16 residues. Looked up from germline, CDR1 is ENHRY and CDR2 is SYGVKD. V lost 2 bases and J 0 bases, leaving 14 bases between the germline ends. Only in-frame clones appear in the TCRdb table, and some are missing; sequencing was by immunoSEQ multiplex PCR. This table holds about 1.5 million clones, 98% found once. Findings of the study overall: Clonotypes that were shared across four donors made up approximately 5% of naive CD4 clonotypes.

A remark on this clone: Its specificity is not known.

This clonotype originated in a man aged 25 to 40 in good health. The sequencing sample was made of naive CD4+ T cells sorted from blood. Subset described: CD45RA+ positively selected. The V call is TRBV10-3, the J call TRBJ2-7; D is possibly TRBD2 (5 bases). CDR3 coding DNA: TGTGCCATCAGTGAGAGGAAGGGAGTTGGCTCCTACGAGCAGTACTTC. It translates to CAISERKGVGSYEQYF.